A single sample is the source of the 18 T cell receptor beta chains below, sequenced in a study of shared clonotypes between healthy human individuals. Profiling relied on immunoSEQ multiplex PCR, and the TCRdb table lists in-frame clones only, not all of them. The repertoire holds some 800,000 clones, with around 92% as singletons. Naive-designated CD8 cells lacked CD45RO, were positively enriched for CCR7, and omitted terminally differentiated effector memory CD45RA+ cells. The sample taken for sequencing was naive CD8+ T cells sorted from blood. These TCRs come from a man younger than 40 in good health.

This clone was recorded only once. V and J are TRBV18 and TRBJ1-5; 7 bases align to TRBD1. CDR3 size: 13 residues. The trim removed 6 bases at V and 5 bases at J, leaving 4 bases unmatched. Per the germline V gene, CDR1 is KGHSH and CDR2 is LQKENI. DNA of the CDR3: TGTGCCAGCTCTCGGGACAGCTATCAGCCCCAGCATTTT. Translated: CASSRDSYQPQHF.

This chain uses TRBV5-1 with TRBJ2-7; TRBD1 is a possible D gene (5 bases). CDR3 length: 15 amino acids. CDR1 is SGHRS and CDR2 is YFSETQ in the germline V gene. Trimming pared 0 bases from V and 0 bases from J, leaving 10 bases between. The CDR3 spells CASSLGQTNSYEQYF. CDR3 sequence (DNA): TGCGCCAGCAGCTTGGGACAGACCAACTCCTACGAGCAGTACTTC.

The chain is built from TRBV5-3 and TRBJ1-5; a possible D gene is TRBD1 (6 bases). TRBV5-3 is annotated as an ORF whose role is uncertain. Trimming pared 9 bases from V and 4 bases from J, leaving 17 bases between. The CDR3 spans 14 residues. The CDR3 is CAKEAGGANQPQHF. The CDR3 coding sequence is TGTGCCAAAGAAGCGGGGGGCGCAAATCAGCCCCAGCATTTT.

The chain uses TRBV5-3 and TRBJ1-1, with 7 bases identical to TRBD1. TRBV5-3 is an open reading frame, and its role is uncertain. V was pared by 7 bases and J by 3 bases, with 12 bases of the junction left unmatched. There are 15 residues in the CDR3. CDR3 residues: CARSAPGQGDTEAFF. Written as DNA, the CDR3 is TGTGCCAGATCAGCTCCGGGTCAGGGGGACACTGAAGCTTTCTTT.

The chain combines TRBV5-4 with TRBJ1-1; D is unclear. Trimming pared 2 bases from V and 0 bases from J, leaving 8 bases between. Looked up from germline, CDR1 is SGHNT and CDR2 is YYREEE (reference sequence). The CDR3 extends over 14 amino acids. DNA of the CDR3: TGTGCCAGCAGCTTCGGGAAAATGAACACTGAAGCTTTCTTT. Protein product: CASSFGKMNTEAFF.

The chain couples TRBV28 to TRBJ2-5; TRBD2 agrees at 11 bases. The CDR3 runs 16 residues. CDR1 is MDHEN, CDR2 SYDVKM, per germline. Unmatched junction bases numbered 6, after V lost 3 bases and J lost 3 bases. CDR3 region: CASSLVDSGREETQYF. CDR3 in DNA: TGTGCCAGCAGTTTGGTGGATAGCGGGAGGGAAGAGACCCAGTACTTC.

This chain uses TRBV27 with TRBJ2-1; D is possibly TRBD2 (6 bases). Germline V gives CDR1 MNHEY, CDR2 SMNVEV (reference sequence). Trimming removed 6 bases at V and 5 bases at J, with 14 bases between. The CDR3 spans 14 residues. CDR3 protein: CASRVPGLNNEQFF. The CDR3 coding sequence is TGTGCCAGCAGAGTACCGGGACTTAACAATGAGCAGTTCTTC.

This rearrangement joins TRBV27 to TRBJ2-1; weak D call: TRBD1 (6 bases). V was cut by 2 bases and J by 2 bases, with 13 bases left in between. CDR1 and CDR2 (germline): MNHEY, SMNVEV (reference sequence). The CDR3 is made up of 16 amino acids. The CDR3 protein is CASSLLPGEAYNEQFF. In nucleotides, the CDR3 is TGTGCCAGCAGTTTACTACCAGGGGAAGCCTACAATGAGCAGTTCTTC.

This clone has just one count. The chain uses TRBV29-1 and TRBJ1-2; no definite D call. Germline CDR1 and CDR2: SQVTM and ANQGSEA. V lost 3 bases, J lost 4 bases, and 12 bases lay in between. The CDR3 runs 13 residues. The CDR3 DNA follows: TGCAGCGTTGACGACCTGCGCCCCTATGGCTACACCTTC. Amino acids: CSVDDLRPYGYTF.

The chain links TRBV5-1 to TRBJ2-4, with TRBD2 matching 10 bases. Germline loops: CDR1 SGHRS, CDR2 YFSETQ. After removal of 0 bases from V and 7 bases from J, the junction contained 10 bases not matched to a gene. The CDR3 extends over 17 amino acids. The CDR3 region has the DNA TGCGCCAGCAGCTTGGCCACAGCGGGAGGGCGTATGAACATTCAGTACTTC. This sequence encodes CASSLATAGGRMNIQYF.

The chain uses TRBV14 and TRBJ2-2; 9 bases are shared with TRBD1. From germline, CDR1 is SGHDN and CDR2 FVKESK. The J segment lost 7 bases and the V segment lost 3 bases, leaving 3 bases of the junction unmatched. This CDR3 is built from 14 residues. The CDR3 protein is CASSQGTGNGELFF. CDR3 sequence (DNA): TGTGCCAGCAGCCAGGGGACAGGGAACGGGGAGCTGTTTTTT.

Details on this clone: The identical CDR3 is also encoded by other nucleotide sequences in the sample. The CDR3 loop reads CASSQDAGSTEAFF. CDR3 nucleotides: TGCGCCAGCAGCCAAGATGCGGGTTCCACTGAAGCTTTCTTT. J is TRBJ1-1 and V is TRBV4-1; D is unresolved. CDR1 is MGHRA and CDR2 is YSYEKL in the germline V gene. CDR3 length equals 14 residues. The germline V and J ends were trimmed by 0 bases and 4 bases, with 9 bases remaining between them.

The CDR3 spells CASSLGVSYNSPLHF. CDR3 DNA: TGCGCCAGCAGCCTGGGGGTCTCCTATAATTCACCCCTCCACTTT. The chain links TRBV4-1 to TRBJ1-6; tentatively, D is TRBD1 (5 bases). The CDR3 has 15 residues. Germline assignment: CDR1 MGHRA and CDR2 YSYEKL. Trimming stripped 4 bases from V and 0 bases from J, with 7 bases between.

This clone was detected a few times. V is TRBV27 and J is TRBJ2-7; no reliable D call. The CDR3 runs to 12 residues. V lost 4 bases and J 3 bases, leaving 7 bases between the germline ends. In germline, CDR1 is MNHEY, CDR2 SMNVEV (reference sequence). This chain's CDR3 is CASSSHSYEQYF. The CDR3 DNA is TGTGCCAGCAGTTCCCACAGCTACGAGCAGTACTTC.

This clone appeared once. The chain recombines TRBV19 with TRBJ1-1, with 7 bases matching TRBD1. V shed 5 bases and J 1 base; nucleotides not matched to a gene: 7. The CDR3 sequence is 15 residues long. From germline, CDR1 is LNHDA and CDR2 SQIVND (reference sequence). CDR3 sequence reads: CASSFDRVTNTEAFF. As DNA, the CDR3 is TGTGCCAGTAGTTTCGACAGGGTAACGAACACTGAAGCTTTCTTT.

For the CDR3, the DNA is TGTGCCAGTACCCCCCTAGCGGGGGACTACAATGAGCAGTTCTTC. Protein product: CASTPLAGDYNEQFF. The genes are TRBV19 and TRBJ2-1, with 10 bases fitting TRBD2. After removal of 7 bases from V and 3 bases from J, the junction contained 6 bases not matched to a gene. CDR1 is LNHDA, CDR2 SQIVND, per germline (reference sequence). CDR3 length equals 15 residues.

The chain couples TRBV7-6 to TRBJ2-1; TRBD2 aligns across 8 bases. V shed 0 bases, J shed 2 bases, and the junction held 0 bases outside the gene matches. The germline V gene has CDR1 SGHVS and CDR2 FNYEAQ. The CDR3 runs 15 residues. In DNA, the CDR3 is TGTGCCAGCAGCTTAGCACTAGCGGCCTACAATGAGCAGTTCTTC. Protein product: CASSLALAAYNEQFF.

This chain connects TRBV5-6 to TRBJ1-5; 10 positions match TRBD1. CDR1 and CDR2 (germline): SGHDT, YYEEEE. J was trimmed by 4 bases and V by 0 bases; bases with no gene match: 1. The CDR3 is 15 amino acids. This CDR3 reads CASSLGTGGNQPQHF. DNA of the CDR3: TGTGCCAGCAGCTTGGGGACAGGGGGTAATCAGCCCCAGCATTTT.